A selection of T cell receptor beta chains follows, all from one sample in a study of early T cells in non-severe SARS-CoV-2 infection. Each CDR3 protein gets one entry after TCRdb re-called the 5' RACE reads with MiXCR. The sample records approximately 97,000 distinct CDR3 sequences, around 14% being singletons. Input material: whole blood. These receptors all come from an adult who was a healthcare worker with PCR-confirmed SARS-CoV-2 infection or an uninfected control (not recorded which). The CDR3 runs from the conserved cysteine through the conserved F or W. The D gene is left open where the match is weak. Rows may omit the clone size; those that give it use once, few, many or a size class.

D gene: TRBD2
V gene: TRBV18
J gene: TRBJ2-5
clone size: -
CDR3 protein: CASSPTSGRTMGTQYF
CDR3 DNA: TGTGCCAGCTCACCTACTAGCGGAAGAACTATGGGGACCCAGTACTTC

D gene: TRBD2
V gene: TRBV5-4
J gene: TRBJ2-1
clone size: few
CDR3 protein: CASSGGTSGVYNEQFF
CDR3 DNA: TGTGCCAGCAGCGGGGGGACTAGCGGAGTCTACAATGAGCAGTTCTTC

D gene: -
V gene: TRBV18
J gene: TRBJ2-7
clone size: -
CDR3 protein: CASSPSPRHEQCF
CDR3 DNA: TGTGCCAGCTCACCCTCTCCTCGCCACGAGCAGTGCTTC

D gene: -
V gene: TRBV29-1
J gene: TRBJ2-3
clone size: -
CDR3 protein: CSVLKADTQYF
CDR3 DNA: TGCAGCGTTCTGAAAGCAGATACGCAGTATTTT

D gene: -
V gene: TRBV4-3
J gene: TRBJ2-1
clone size: few
CDR3 protein: CASSQATGSYNEQFF
CDR3 DNA: TGCGCCAGCAGCCAAGCGACAGGTTCCTACAATGAGCAGTTCTTC

D gene: TRBD1
V gene: TRBV5-1
J gene: TRBJ2-3
clone size: -
CDR3 protein: CASSAQQGSTDTQYF
CDR3 DNA: TGCGCCAGCAGCGCGCAACAGGGGAGCACAGATACGCAGTATTTT

D gene: -
V gene: TRBV21-1
J gene: TRBJ1-2
clone size: few
CDR3 protein: CASSKEEHPLNYGYTF
CDR3 DNA: TGTGCCAGCAGCAAGGAGGAACACCCACTAAACTATGGCTACACCTTC

D gene: -
V gene: TRBV3-1
J gene: TRBJ1-1
clone size: -
CDR3 protein: CASSQGSDMSTEAFF
CDR3 DNA: TGTGCCAGCAGCCAAGGTAGCGACATGAGCACTGAAGCTTTCTTT

D gene: TRBD1
V gene: TRBV9
J gene: TRBJ2-7
clone size: few
CDR3 protein: CASSVGQGAPYEQYF
CDR3 DNA: TGTGCCAGCAGCGTGGGGCAGGGGGCCCCCTACGAGCAGTACTTC

D gene: TRBD1
V gene: TRBV6-1
J gene: TRBJ1-2
clone size: -
CDR3 protein: CASSETGQAVFNYGYTF
CDR3 DNA: TGTGCCAGCAGTGAAACTGGACAGGCTGTTTTTAACTATGGCTACACCTTC

D gene: TRBD2
V gene: TRBV9
J gene: TRBJ2-7
clone size: -
CDR3 protein: CASSVAGGPTYEQYF
CDR3 DNA: TGTGCCAGCAGCGTAGCGGGAGGGCCGACCTACGAGCAGTACTTC

D gene: -
V gene: TRBV28
J gene: TRBJ2-7
clone size: many
CDR3 protein: CAGSQGGSNYEQYF
CDR3 DNA: TGTGCCGGCTCGCAGGGGGGGAGCAACTACGAGCAGTACTTC

D gene: TRBD2
V gene: TRBV14
J gene: TRBJ2-2
clone size: many
CDR3 protein: CATREGTGELFF
CDR3 DNA: TGTGCTACCCGGGAGGGAACCGGGGAGCTGTTTTTT

D gene: -
V gene: TRBV11-2
J gene: TRBJ2-7
clone size: -
CDR3 protein: CASSLGHYEQYF
CDR3 DNA: TGTGCCAGCAGCTTAGGACACTACGAGCAGTACTTC

D gene: -
V gene: TRBV20-1
J gene: TRBJ2-2
clone size: -
CDR3 protein: CSAREGTLGDTGELFF
CDR3 DNA: TGCAGTGCTAGAGAAGGGACTTTGGGGGACACCGGGGAGCTGTTTTTT

D gene: -
V gene: TRBV2
J gene: TRBJ2-2
clone size: few
CDR3 protein: CASSDRSTGELFF
CDR3 DNA: TGTGCCAGCAGTGACAGGTCCACCGGGGAGCTGTTTTTT

D gene: -
V gene: TRBV2
J gene: TRBJ2-7
clone size: many
CDR3 protein: CASTRSGYEQYF
CDR3 DNA: TGTGCCAGCACTCGGAGCGGCTACGAGCAGTACTTC

D gene: -
V gene: TRBV28
J gene: TRBJ1-5
clone size: -
CDR3 protein: CASSLDQPQHF
CDR3 DNA: TGTGCCAGCAGTTTGGATCAGCCCCAGCATTTT

D gene: -
V gene: TRBV20-1
J gene: TRBJ1-5
clone size: few
CDR3 protein: CSAGRVNQPQHF
CDR3 DNA: TGCAGTGCTGGGAGAGTCAATCAGCCCCAGCATTTT

D gene: TRBD2
V gene: TRBV20-1
J gene: TRBJ2-7
clone size: few
CDR3 protein: CSARPRGRSNEQYF
CDR3 DNA: TGCAGTGCTAGACCCCGCGGGAGGTCTAACGAGCAGTACTTC

D gene: -
V gene: TRBV7-2
J gene: TRBJ2-3
clone size: -
CDR3 protein: CASSPSTSSTQYF
CDR3 DNA: TGTGCCAGCAGCCCCTCGACTAGTTCGACGCAGTATTTT

D gene: -
V gene: TRBV29-1
J gene: TRBJ1-1
clone size: few
CDR3 protein: CSVDDSGAGVTEAFF
CDR3 DNA: TGCAGCGTTGATGATTCGGGGGCAGGGGTCACTGAAGCTTTCTTT

D gene: -
V gene: TRBV20-1
J gene: TRBJ1-1
clone size: many
CDR3 protein: CSAREFPVGAAREAFF
CDR3 DNA: TGCAGTGCTAGAGAGTTCCCAGTAGGGGCAGCCCGGGAAGCTTTCTTT

D gene: TRBD1
V gene: TRBV9
J gene: TRBJ1-1
clone size: few
CDR3 protein: CASSPLTGHTEAFF
CDR3 DNA: TGTGCCAGCAGCCCACTGACAGGGCACACTGAAGCTTTCTTT

D gene: -
V gene: TRBV12-3/TRBV12-4
J gene: TRBJ2-4
clone size: few
CDR3 protein: CASRRGPWDIQYF
CDR3 DNA: TGTGCCAGCAGGCGCGGCCCCTGGGACATTCAGTACTTC

D gene: -
V gene: TRBV4-3
J gene: TRBJ1-5
clone size: many
CDR3 protein: CASSQRQHDQPQHF
CDR3 DNA: TGCGCCAGCAGCCAGCGACAGCATGATCAGCCCCAGCATTTT

D gene: -
V gene: TRBV9
J gene: TRBJ2-3
clone size: -
CDR3 protein: CASSTGNWGTDTQYF
CDR3 DNA: TGTGCCAGCAGCACCGGGAATTGGGGCACAGATACGCAGTATTTT

D gene: -
V gene: TRBV6-1
J gene: TRBJ2-7
clone size: few
CDR3 protein: CASSEGWGSSYQYF
CDR3 DNA: TGTGCCAGCAGTGAAGGGTGGGGATCGTCGTATCAGTACTTC

D gene: -
V gene: TRBV3-1
J gene: TRBJ2-1
clone size: -
CDR3 protein: CASSGNNEQFF
CDR3 DNA: TGTGCCAGCAGCGGGAACAATGAGCAGTTCTTC

D gene: TRBD1
V gene: TRBV6-5
J gene: TRBJ1-6
clone size: few
CDR3 protein: CASSLDRGSYNSPLHF
CDR3 DNA: TGTGCCAGCAGTTTGGACAGGGGCTCCTATAATTCACCCCTCCACTTT

D gene: TRBD1
V gene: TRBV5-3
J gene: TRBJ2-7
clone size: -
CDR3 protein: CARSPEQGDYEQYF
CDR3 DNA: TGTGCCAGAAGCCCCGAACAGGGGGACTACGAGCAGTACTTC